A single sample gave rise to the 20 T cell receptor beta chains below, sequenced in a study of blood T cell repertoires in COVID-19. Clones were sequenced by immunoSEQ multiplex PCR, and TCRdb holds only the in-frame ones, with some missing. The sample records about 130,000 clones, around 73% being singletons. Material: peripheral blood. The receptor set was obtained from a man aged 55 to 70 who had recovered from COVID-19.

The J gene is TRBJ1-5, the V gene TRBV7-2; TRBD1 is a possible D gene (6 bases). Trimming shortened V by 4 bases and J by 0 bases, and 10 bases separated the two germline ends. The CDR3 sequence is 15 residues long. CDR1 SGHTA and CDR2 FQGNSA come from the germline V gene. The CDR3 loop is CASSSQGNSNQPQHF. CDR3 coding DNA: TGTGCCAGCAGCTCGCAGGGGAATAGCAATCAGCCCCAGCATTTT. Using reference TRBV7-2 and TRBJ1-5 for the parts outside the CDR3, the full variable domain is GAGVSQSPSNKVTEKGKDVELRCDPISGHTALYWYRQSLGQGLEFLIYFQGNSAPDKSGLPSDRFSAERTGGSVSTLTIQRTQQEDSAVYLCASSSQGNSNQPQHFGDGTRLSIL.

The rearrangement links TRBV30 to TRBJ2-7, with 12 bases aligning to TRBD2. Trimming removed 3 bases from V and 2 bases from J; junction bases left unmatched: 11. The CDR3 totals 17 residues. Germline V lookup: CDR1 GTSNPN, CDR2 SVGIG (reference sequence). CDR3 sequence reads: CAWSDRTSGKSAYEQYF. The CDR3 DNA is TGTGCCTGGAGCGACAGGACTAGCGGGAAGTCCGCCTACGAGCAGTACTTC.

The V and J genes are TRBV27 and TRBJ1-1; D may be TRBD1 (6 bases). V was pared by 7 bases and J by 2 bases, with 14 bases between. The germline CDR1 and CDR2 sequences are MNHEY and SMNVEV (reference sequence). The CDR3 length is 14 residues. Written as DNA, the CDR3 is TGTGCCAGCAAGGACAGAACTTTAAACACTGAAGCTTTCTTT. Encoded protein: CASKDRTLNTEAFF.

The chain's CDR3 is CATQREGLRNTDTQYF. In nucleotides, the CDR3 is TGTGCCACCCAGCGGGAGGGCCTAAGAAACACAGATACGCAGTATTTT. The rearrangement joins TRBV10-3 to TRBJ2-3; TRBD2 aligns across 10 bases. Per germline, CDR1 ENHRY and CDR2 SYGVKD. V lost 10 bases, J lost 2 bases, and 12 bases stayed unmatched. The CDR3 spans 16 residues.

The rearrangement links TRBV5-1 to TRBJ1-1; the D is unclear. The CDR3 spans 14 residues. V shed 0 bases and J shed 2 bases, with 8 bases lying between them. Per germline, CDR1 SGHRS and CDR2 YFSETQ. The CDR3 reads CASSLGPTNTEAFF. The CDR3 DNA is TGCGCCAGCAGCTTGGGTCCAACAAACACTGAAGCTTTCTTT.

The chain recombines TRBV7-2 with TRBJ2-2; D might be TRBD2 (6 bases). The CDR3 has 15 amino acids. V shed 5 bases and J shed 5 bases, with 15 bases lying between them. Per germline, CDR1 SGHTA and CDR2 FQGNSA. CDR3 sequence: CASSLGLARTGELFF. CDR3 in DNA: TGTGCCAGCAGCCTAGGGCTAGCGAGGACCGGGGAGCTGTTTTTT.

V usage is TRBV6-6 and J usage is TRBJ2-6; D is ambiguous. The germline gives CDR1 MNHNY, CDR2 SVGAGI (reference sequence). There are 15 residues in the CDR3. The germline V and J ends were trimmed by 5 bases and 4 bases, with 12 bases remaining between them. CDR3 residues: CASSPGLGGANVLTF. CDR3 DNA sequence: TGTGCCAGCAGTCCCGGCCTGGGCGGGGCCAACGTCCTGACTTTC.

The gene calls are TRBV7-3 and TRBJ2-1, with 7 bases matching TRBD2. CDR3 length: 15 amino acids. Per germline, CDR1 SGHTA and CDR2 FQGTGA. Unmatched junction bases numbered 10, after V lost 8 bases and J lost 3 bases. The CDR3 DNA sequence: TGTGCCAGCTCCCCCGGGGCGGGAGTCTACAATGAGCAGTTCTTC. Translating it yields CASSPGAGVYNEQFF.

V and J are TRBV21-1 and TRBJ2-3; no DNA check was done on the table's D call, TRBD1. TRBV21-1 is a recognized pseudogene. The CDR3 consists of 15 residues. This chain's CDR3 is CASSAWTRSTDTQYF. The DNA of the CDR3 is TGTGCCAGCAGCGCCTGGACACGAAGCACAGATACGCAGTATTTT.

V usage is TRBV28 and J usage is TRBJ1-2; 8 bases line up with TRBD1. The CDR3 extends over 13 amino acids. Unmatched junction bases numbered 3, after V lost 2 bases and J lost 7 bases. The germline gives CDR1 MDHEN, CDR2 SYDVKM. The CDR3 reads CASSLTDRAGYTF. The CDR3 DNA reads TGTGCCAGCAGTTTAACGGACAGGGCTGGCTACACCTTC.

This rearrangement joins TRBV6-5 to TRBJ1-1, with 8 positions matching TRBD1. Germline V gene data show CDR1 as MNHEY and CDR2 as SVGAGI. The J segment lost 1 base and the V segment lost 8 bases, leaving 6 bases of the junction unmatched. The CDR3 is made up of 14 amino acids. The CDR3 region is CASEPTGGNTEAFF. In DNA form, the CDR3 reads TGTGCCAGCGAACCCACAGGGGGGAACACTGAAGCTTTCTTT.

Concerning this clone: At one end the junction does not follow the germline gene, possibly because of a read error. The chain couples TRBV18 to TRBJ1-1, with D tentatively TRBD1 (5 bases). The CDR3 spans 13 residues. Per the germline V gene, CDR1 is KGHSH and CDR2 is LQKENI. The CDR3 DNA follows: TGTGCCAGCTCTGTAGAGCAGGACACCGAAGCTTTCTTT. This encodes CASSVEQDTEAFF.

The chain employs TRBV27 and TRBJ2-7, with TRBD2 matching 12 bases. Germline loops: CDR1 MNHEY, CDR2 SMNVEV (reference sequence). The J segment lost 5 bases and the V segment lost 6 bases, leaving 5 bases of the junction unmatched. This CDR3 has 14 residues. CDR3 sequence: CASRLAGGGHEQYF. As DNA, the CDR3 is TGTGCCAGCAGGCTAGCGGGAGGGGGTCACGAGCAGTACTTC.

The chain employs TRBV14 and TRBJ1-3, with D uncertain. V was cut by 5 bases and J by 3 bases, with 14 bases left in between. Germline V gene sequence: CDR1 SGHDN, CDR2 FVKESK. The CDR3 consists of 15 residues. CDR3 loop: CASSYQTTYGNTIYF. The CDR3, as DNA: TGTGCCAGCAGCTATCAAACTACCTATGGAAACACCATATATTTT. Full variable domain (remainder filled in from reference TRBV14 and TRBJ1-3): EAGVTQFPSHSVIEKGQTVTLRCDPISGHDNLYWYRRVMGKEIKFLLHFVKESKQDESGMPNNRFLAERTGGTYSTLKVQPAELEDSGVYFCASSYQTTYGNTIYFGEGSWLTVV.

The rearrangement joins TRBV28 to TRBJ2-1; 12 nucleotides line up with TRBD2. The CDR3 length is 15 residues. V shed 5 bases and J 7 bases; nucleotides not matched to a gene: 6. Germline V lookup: CDR1 MDHEN, CDR2 SYDVKM. CDR3 residues: CASSLTSGSPNEQFF. The CDR3, as DNA: TGTGCCAGCAGTCTGACTAGCGGGAGTCCGAATGAGCAGTTCTTC. Full variable domain (missing parts from reference TRBV28 and TRBJ2-1): DVKVTQSSRYLVKRTGEKVFLECVQDMDHENMFWYRQDPGLGLRLIYFSYDVKMKEKGDIPEGYSVSREKKERFSLILESASTNQTSMYLCASSLTSGSPNEQFFGPGTRLTVL.

V and J are TRBV10-2 and TRBJ2-7, with a weak D call TRBD2 (6 bases). The CDR3 spans 14 residues. The V gene lost 4 bases and the J gene lost 2 bases, with 12 bases spanning the gap. Looked up from germline, CDR1 is WSHSY and CDR2 is SAAADI. The CDR3 DNA reads TGCGCCAGCAGTGGTGGCGGGATTCCCTACGAGCAGTACTTC. Translating gives CASSGGGIPYEQYF.

V gene TRBV29-1 combines with J gene TRBJ1-2; TRBD1 might be the D (6 bases). The CDR3 covers 17 residues. Between the trimmed V and J ends, which lost 5 bases and 2 bases, there was a span of 24 bases. Germline loops: CDR1 SQVTM, CDR2 ANQGSEA. The CDR3 coding sequence is TGCAGCGTTTGGAGACCGACTGGGGGCAGGCTGAACTATGGCTACACCTTC. It codes for CSVWRPTGGRLNYGYTF. The whole variable domain, filled in from reference TRBV29-1 and TRBJ1-2, reads SAVISQKPSRDICQRGTSLTIQCQVDSQVTMMFWYRQQPGQSLTLIATANQGSEATYESGFVIDKFPISRPNLTFSTLTVSNMSPEDSSIYLCSVWRPTGGRLNYGYTFGSGTRLTVV.

This clone has a handful of counts. The rearrangement joins TRBV18 to TRBJ1-4; perhaps TRBD1 as D (6 bases). Germline-derived CDR1 and CDR2 are KGHSH and LQKENI. The CDR3 sequence is 11 residues long. Trimming took 8 bases from V and 5 from J, leaving 6 bases between them. The CDR3 region is CASQGNEKLFF. The CDR3 bases are TGTGCCAGCCAGGGGAATGAAAAACTGTTTTTT.

This chain uses TRBV5-1 with TRBJ1-1, with 9 bases that match TRBD1. Per the germline V gene, CDR1 is SGHRS and CDR2 is YFSETQ. This CDR3 region has 16 residues. Trimming cost V 3 bases and J 0 bases; bases outside gene matches: 6. CDR3 in DNA: TGCGCCAGCAGCTCGGGACAGGGCTTTATGAACACTGAAGCTTTCTTT. Translating it yields CASSSGQGFMNTEAFF.

The J gene is TRBJ2-7, the V gene TRBV7-2; 7 bases line up with TRBD2. Germline CDR1 is SGHTA and CDR2 is FQGNSA. The trim removed 7 bases at V and 2 bases at J, leaving 11 bases unmatched. CDR3 length: 15 residues. Here the CDR3 DNA reads TGTGCCAGCACCGCCCCGACTAGCTCTCCCTACGAGCAGTACTTC. As protein: CASTAPTSSPYEQYF. Based on the CDR3 plus reference TRBV7-2 and TRBJ2-7, the full variable domain is GAGVSQSPSNKVTEKGKDVELRCDPISGHTALYWYRQSLGQGLEFLIYFQGNSAPDKSGLPSDRFSAERTGGSVSTLTIQRTQQEDSAVYLCASTAPTSSPYEQYFGPGTRLTVT.